The clone carrying this TCR beta chain was seen just once. The CDR3 runs 14 residues. Trimming cost V 1 base and J 1 base, with 7 bases left between them. Looked up from germline, CDR1 is KGHSH and CDR2 is LQKENI. Which cohort a participant joined came from the clinical history participants gave. These data originate in a study of blood T cell repertoires in COVID-19. Assay: immunoSEQ multiplex PCR; the TCRdb copy retains only in-frame clones and omits some. The profile shows more than 400,000 clones, around 90% of them singletons. The source of this sequence is a woman aged 18-29 years who had recovered from COVID-19. Sequences were obtained from PBMCs or T cells enriched from blood (not recorded which). The V call is TRBV18, the J call TRBJ1-1, with a weak D call TRBD1 (5 bases). The chain's CDR3 is CASSPRQGNTEAFF. CDR3 sequence (DNA): TGTGCCAGCTCACCACGGCAGGGGAACACTGAAGCTTTCTTT.